The TCR beta chain described here comes from a study of T cell responses to AZD1222 COVID-19 vaccine. J was trimmed by 5 bases and V by 1 base; bases with no gene match: 5. Germline CDR1 is KGHSH and CDR2 is LQKENI. The CDR3 extends over 14 amino acids. Assay used: immunoSEQ multiplex PCR; TCRdb lists only in-frame clones, some missing. The table shows roughly 120,000 clones, with approximately 88% occurring only once. This material consisted of peripheral blood, taken on day 0 of AZD1222 vaccination. This sequence originates from an adult in good health. The V gene is TRBV18, the J gene TRBJ2-7; 7 bases map to TRBD1. This CDR3 is CASSPQGALDEQYF. DNA for the CDR3: TGTGCCAGCTCACCACAGGGGGCTTTAGACGAGCAGTACTTC.